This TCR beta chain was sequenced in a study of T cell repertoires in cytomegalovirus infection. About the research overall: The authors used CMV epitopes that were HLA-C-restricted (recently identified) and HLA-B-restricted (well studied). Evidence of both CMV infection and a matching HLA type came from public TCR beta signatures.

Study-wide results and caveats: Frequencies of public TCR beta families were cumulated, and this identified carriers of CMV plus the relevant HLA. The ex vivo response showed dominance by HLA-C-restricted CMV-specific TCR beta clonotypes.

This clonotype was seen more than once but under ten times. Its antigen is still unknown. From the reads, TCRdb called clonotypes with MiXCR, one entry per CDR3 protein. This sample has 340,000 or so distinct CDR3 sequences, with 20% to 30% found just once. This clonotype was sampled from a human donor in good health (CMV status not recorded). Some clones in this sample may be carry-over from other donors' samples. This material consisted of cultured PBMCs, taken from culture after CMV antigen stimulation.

The CDR3 reads CSADGQRDNEQFF. The CDR3 DNA is TGCAGTGCCGACGGCCAGAGAGACAATGAGCAGTTCTTC. The chain joins TRBV20-1 to TRBJ2-1; D gene uncertain. The CDR3 runs 13 residues. V was trimmed by 6 bases and J by 5 bases, leaving 14 bases between them. CDR1 is DFQATT and CDR2 is SNEGSKA in the germline V gene (reference sequence).